These 8 T cell receptor beta chains were all obtained from the same sample, sequenced in a study of identical twins (dated by TCRdb to between 2015 and 2016). Libraries were prepared through 5' RACE. The sequencing machine was an Illumina HiSeq 2000. TCRdb reworked the public reads: Q25 trimming with fastp, MiXCR clone assembly, productive beta chains retained. All rows with the same CDR3 protein become a single entry with the most common DNA and genes. The sample's own table lists under 10 distinct CDR3 sequences. Sequenced input: memory (CD45RO+) T cells sorted from blood. The cell subset or site label for this specimen denotes: CD45RO+ enriched T cells. These receptors all stem from a woman aged 18-30 years in good health. This table probably holds off-target reads from a library built for another chain.

V and J are TRBV5-1 and TRBJ2-3; a weak D match, TRBD2 (5 bases). Trimming cost V 0 bases and J 2 bases, with 13 bases left between them. This CDR3 has 16 residues. Germline V gene data show CDR1 as SGHRS and CDR2 as YFSETQ. The CDR3 loop is CASSLVGVPITDTQYF. CDR3 coding DNA: TGCGCCAGCAGCTTGGTCGGGGTTCCGATCACAGATACGCAGTATTTT.

The chain combines TRBV1 with TRBJ1-1. TRBV1 corresponds to a pseudogene. This CDR3 contains 10 residues. The CDR3 nucleotides are TGCACCAGCAGCCAAGGCGACATGCGCTTT. It encodes CTSSQGDMRF.

This clonotype qualifies as hyperexpanded. The junction departs from the called germline gene at one end, perhaps through a read error. The V gene is TRBV20-1, the J gene TRBJ1-5; D gene uncertain. The CDR3 runs 16 residues. Germline V gene data show CDR1 as DFQATT and CDR2 as SNEGSKA (reference sequence). The CDR3 sequence is CSARPISNFGNEKLTF. The CDR3 DNA reads TGCAGTGCTAGACCTATATCTAACTTTGGAAATGAGAAATTAACCTTT.

With regard to this clonotype: At one boundary the junction diverges from the germline segment, which might be a read error. The chain has TRBV13 and TRBJ2-3; D not certain. The CDR3 extends over 15 amino acids. Per the germline V gene, CDR1 is PRHDT and CDR2 is FYEKMQ (reference sequence). Here the CDR3 reads CAMREPTSGTYKYIF. CDR3 DNA: TGTGCAATGAGAGAGCCTACCTCAGGAACCTACAAATACATCTTT.

This clonotype was counted only a few times. At one end the junction does not follow the germline gene, possibly because of a read error. V is TRBV5-1 and J is TRBJ1-1; D is uncertain. CDR1 is SGHRS, CDR2 YFSETQ, per germline. The CDR3 has 19 residues. CDR3 sequence reads: CASSPPPIWYGGSQGNLIF. The CDR3 bases are TGCGCCAGCAGCCCACCACCGATTTGGTATGGAGGAAGCCAAGGAAATCTCATCTTT.

Comments on this clonotype: Germline and junction disagree at one end, which may indicate a read error. This chain connects TRBV25-1 to TRBJ1-1; D is undetermined. The CDR3 spans 11 residues. CDR1 is MGHDK and CDR2 is SYGVNS in the germline V gene. In DNA form, the CDR3 reads TGTGCCACGGGGAATAACAATGACATGCGCTTT. This codes for CATGNNNDMRF.

The chain combines TRBV12-5 with TRBJ2-5; 10 nucleotides line up with TRBD2. V was clipped by 6 bases and J by 5 bases; unmatched bases: 9. The germline V gene has CDR1 LGHNT and CDR2 FRNRAP. CDR3 length: 15 amino acids. The CDR3 DNA sequence: TGTGCTAGTGGCTCGGGACTAGCGTCCGGGGAGACCCAGTACTTC. It encodes CASGSGLASGETQYF.

This clonotype was observed a few times. One end of the junction fails to match germline, which may point to a read error. The rearrangement joins TRBV2 to TRBJ1-1; D gene uncertain. The CDR3 length is 15 residues. Per the germline V gene, CDR1 is SNHLY and CDR2 is FYNNEI. The CDR3 DNA reads as TGTGCCAGCAGGCCCTGGAGAGGAAGCCAAGGAAATCTCATCTTT. This translates into CASRPWRGSQGNLIF.